The present T cell receptor (beta chain) was sequenced within a study of vaccination and CD4 T cells after COVID-19. Study at large: Investigators took post-vaccine samples a median roughly 73 days after dose two, within a range of 14 to 241.

On this clonotype itself: Antigen unknown.

Sequenced with the Oncomine TCR Beta short-read assay was DNA taken from cultured CD4+ T cells. TCRdb ran MiXCR on the PCR reads and lists one entry per CDR3 protein. The table has tens of thousands of distinct CDR3 sequences, roughly 50% seen once. Treatment described: roughly ten-day PBMC culture with coronavirus spike peptide pools or control peptides (ViraFEST assay). Researchers reported culturing approximately 1.8 million PBMCs per well with about 10 IU/ml IL-2 and approximately 10 ug/ml peptide pools. The sequence came from a human donor who had recovered from COVID-19. Material: CD4+ T cells from blood, cultured in vitro.

CDR3 DNA sequence: TGTGCCACCAGTGACCGGAGGTACCAAGAGACCCAGTACTTC. Encoded protein: CATSDRRYQETQYF. The rearrangement uses TRBV24-1 and TRBJ2-5; TRBD2 is a possible D gene (5 bases). V was trimmed by 4 bases and J by 0 bases, leaving 8 bases between them. The CDR3 has 14 amino acids. Germline CDR1 KGHDR, CDR2 SFDVKD.